The 12 T cell receptor beta chains presented below share a single source sample, sequenced in a study of T cells after posttransplantation cyclophosphamide. TCRdb's table, derived via immunoSEQ multiplex PCR, lists solely in-frame clones and lacks some. Recorded here are 40,000 to 60,000 clones, none singletons. The specimen sequenced was PBMCs. The receptors come from a man aged 35 to 55 in good health, CMV-negative, and a related stem cell transplant donor.

Ten or more counts support this clone. The V gene is TRBV27, the J gene TRBJ1-1; D is possibly TRBD1 (6 bases). The CDR3 length is 15 residues. Germline-derived CDR1 and CDR2 are MNHEY and SMNVEV (reference sequence). V lost 4 bases and J lost 0, with 12 bases in between. CDR3 residues: CASSSGDRVNTEAFF. The CDR3 coding sequence is TGTGCCAGCAGTTCAGGGGATAGGGTGAACACTGAAGCTTTCTTT.

This clone has ten or more counts. CDR3 sequence: CASSTGGSYEQYF. The DNA of the CDR3 is TGTGCCAGCAGCACAGGGGGCTCCTACGAGCAGTACTTC. The chain links TRBV6-1 to TRBJ2-7; TRBD1 aligns across 8 bases. The CDR3 runs 13 residues. Trimming at V came to 6 bases and at J to 0 bases, leaving 1 base not matched to a gene. Germline CDR1 and CDR2: MNHNS and SASEGT.

This clone was picked up many times. The chain has TRBV5-1 and TRBJ2-1; 7 positions agree with TRBD1. The trim removed 0 bases at V and 7 bases at J, leaving 4 bases unmatched. The length of the CDR3 is 14 residues. Germline V gives CDR1 SGHRS, CDR2 YFSETQ. The CDR3, as DNA: TGCGCCAGCAGCTTGGGCGTGACAGGGAATGAGCAGTTCTTC. Protein: CASSLGVTGNEQFF.

At least ten counts were recorded for this clone. The genes are TRBV5-4 and TRBJ2-5, with 12 bases fitting TRBD2. CDR3 size: 16 residues. Germline CDR1 and CDR2: SGHNT and YYREEE (reference sequence). J was trimmed by 2 bases and V by 4 bases; bases with no gene match: 6. The CDR3 DNA sequence: TGTGCCAGCAGCGGAAGACTAGCGGGAGATCAAGAGACCCAGTACTTC. It specifies CASSGRLAGDQETQYF. The entire variable domain, with the rest obtained from reference TRBV5-4 and TRBJ2-5, is as follows: ETGVTQSPTHLIKTRGQQVTLRCSSQSGHNTVSWYQQALGQGPQFIFQYYREEENGRGNFPPRFSGLQFPNYSSELNVNALELDDSALYLCASSGRLAGDQETQYFGPGTRLLVL.

This clone occurred many times. The V and J genes are TRBV7-9 and TRBJ2-7; the D gene is possibly TRBD1 (5 bases). The CDR3 consists of 16 residues. The germline V and J ends were trimmed by 1 base and 0 bases, with 13 bases remaining between them. The germline CDR1 and CDR2 sequences are SEHNR and FQNEAQ (reference sequence). In DNA form, the CDR3 reads TGTGCCAGCAGCTTAGTGGAGACAGCTAGCTCCTACGAGCAGTACTTC. Translating it yields CASSLVETASSYEQYF.

This clone was counted at least ten times. This chain links TRBV6-1 with TRBJ2-7; 9 nucleotides line up with TRBD1. The V and J ends lost 4 bases and 3 bases, in that order; junction bases with no gene match: 4. CDR3 size: 14 residues. Germline CDR1 reads MNHNS; CDR2 reads SASEGT. The CDR3 DNA is TGTGCCAGCAGTGCCGGGACAGGGAACTACGAGCAGTACTTC. Amino acid sequence: CASSAGTGNYEQYF.

This clone was detected many times. J is TRBJ2-5 and V is TRBV19; 14 nucleotides align to TRBD2. In germline, CDR1 is LNHDA, CDR2 SQIVND (reference sequence). V trimming: 5 bases; J trimming: 2 bases; junction bases outside the gene matches: 10. This CDR3 spans 18 amino acids. Here the CDR3 DNA reads TGTGCCAGTAGTCCTGTACCCTGGACTAGCGGGAGGCAAGAGACCCAGTACTTC. It codes for CASSPVPWTSGRQETQYF.

This clone appeared many times. The chain links TRBV5-6 to TRBJ1-2, with TRBD1 matching 8 bases. Germline assignment: CDR1 SGHDT and CDR2 YYEEEE. The length of the CDR3 is 14 residues. J gave up 8 bases and V 6 bases, and 12 bases lay outside the gene matches. The CDR3 is CASIIRDRWSGYTF. In DNA, the CDR3 is TGTGCCAGCATCATCCGGGACAGGTGGTCCGGCTACACCTTC.

This clone was found many times. The V and J genes are TRBV12-5 and TRBJ1-2; 11 bases are a match to TRBD1. Germline V gene sequence: CDR1 LGHNT, CDR2 FRNRAP. V lost 3 bases to trimming and J lost 8 bases; unmatched junction nucleotides: 8. The CDR3 is 15 amino acids. This chain's CDR3 is CASGFEGTGGEGYTF. In DNA, the CDR3 is TGTGCTAGTGGTTTCGAGGGGACAGGGGGAGAAGGCTACACCTTC. The full variable domain, its missing parts supplied by reference TRBV12-5 and TRBJ1-2, is DARVTQTPRHKVTEMGQEVTMRCQPILGHNTVFWYRQTMMQGLELLAYFRNRAPLDDSGMPKDRFSAEMPDATLATLKIQPSEPRDSAVYFCASGFEGTGGEGYTFGSGTRLTVV.

This clone was observed many times. The genes are TRBV7-3 and TRBJ1-3, with a weak D call TRBD1 (5 bases). Germline V gives CDR1 SGHTA, CDR2 FQGTGA. V dropped 5 bases and J dropped 4 bases, with 9 bases sitting between them. The CDR3 extends over 13 amino acids. The chain's CDR3 is CASSLGAGNTIYF. CDR3 in DNA: TGTGCCAGCAGCCTAGGGGCGGGAAACACCATATATTTT. The variable domain in full, completed from reference TRBV7-3 and TRBJ1-3, reads GAGVSQTPSNKVTEKGKYVELRCDPISGHTALYWYRQSLGQGPEFLIYFQGTGAADDSGLPNDRFFAVRPEGSVSTLKIQRTERGDSAVYLCASSLGAGNTIYFGEGSWLTVV.

This clone was seen many times. The chain carries TRBV29-1 and TRBJ2-5; no reliable D call. The V end was cut by 4 bases, the J end by 2 bases, with 14 bases between. Per germline, CDR1 SQVTM and CDR2 ANQGSEA. The CDR3 covers 14 residues. The CDR3 DNA sequence: TGCAGCGTTGGAGTGTACAGTCAGCAAGAGACCCAGTACTTC. The encoded protein is CSVGVYSQQETQYF. Drawing the rest from reference TRBV29-1 and TRBJ2-5, the complete variable domain is SAVISQKPSRDICQRGTSLTIQCQVDSQVTMMFWYRQQPGQSLTLIATANQGSEATYESGFVIDKFPISRPNLTFSTLTVSNMSPEDSSIYLCSVGVYSQQETQYFGPGTRLLVL.

This clone has at least ten counts. The J gene is TRBJ1-1, the V gene TRBV13, with TRBD1 identical over 7 bases. V dropped 5 bases and J dropped 1; count of bases not matched to a gene: 4. Per the germline V gene, CDR1 is PRHDT and CDR2 is FYEKMQ (reference sequence). This CDR3 has 14 amino acids. The CDR3 nucleotides are TGTGCCAGCAGCCTGGGACAGCCGAACACTGAAGCTTTCTTT. It codes for CASSLGQPNTEAFF.